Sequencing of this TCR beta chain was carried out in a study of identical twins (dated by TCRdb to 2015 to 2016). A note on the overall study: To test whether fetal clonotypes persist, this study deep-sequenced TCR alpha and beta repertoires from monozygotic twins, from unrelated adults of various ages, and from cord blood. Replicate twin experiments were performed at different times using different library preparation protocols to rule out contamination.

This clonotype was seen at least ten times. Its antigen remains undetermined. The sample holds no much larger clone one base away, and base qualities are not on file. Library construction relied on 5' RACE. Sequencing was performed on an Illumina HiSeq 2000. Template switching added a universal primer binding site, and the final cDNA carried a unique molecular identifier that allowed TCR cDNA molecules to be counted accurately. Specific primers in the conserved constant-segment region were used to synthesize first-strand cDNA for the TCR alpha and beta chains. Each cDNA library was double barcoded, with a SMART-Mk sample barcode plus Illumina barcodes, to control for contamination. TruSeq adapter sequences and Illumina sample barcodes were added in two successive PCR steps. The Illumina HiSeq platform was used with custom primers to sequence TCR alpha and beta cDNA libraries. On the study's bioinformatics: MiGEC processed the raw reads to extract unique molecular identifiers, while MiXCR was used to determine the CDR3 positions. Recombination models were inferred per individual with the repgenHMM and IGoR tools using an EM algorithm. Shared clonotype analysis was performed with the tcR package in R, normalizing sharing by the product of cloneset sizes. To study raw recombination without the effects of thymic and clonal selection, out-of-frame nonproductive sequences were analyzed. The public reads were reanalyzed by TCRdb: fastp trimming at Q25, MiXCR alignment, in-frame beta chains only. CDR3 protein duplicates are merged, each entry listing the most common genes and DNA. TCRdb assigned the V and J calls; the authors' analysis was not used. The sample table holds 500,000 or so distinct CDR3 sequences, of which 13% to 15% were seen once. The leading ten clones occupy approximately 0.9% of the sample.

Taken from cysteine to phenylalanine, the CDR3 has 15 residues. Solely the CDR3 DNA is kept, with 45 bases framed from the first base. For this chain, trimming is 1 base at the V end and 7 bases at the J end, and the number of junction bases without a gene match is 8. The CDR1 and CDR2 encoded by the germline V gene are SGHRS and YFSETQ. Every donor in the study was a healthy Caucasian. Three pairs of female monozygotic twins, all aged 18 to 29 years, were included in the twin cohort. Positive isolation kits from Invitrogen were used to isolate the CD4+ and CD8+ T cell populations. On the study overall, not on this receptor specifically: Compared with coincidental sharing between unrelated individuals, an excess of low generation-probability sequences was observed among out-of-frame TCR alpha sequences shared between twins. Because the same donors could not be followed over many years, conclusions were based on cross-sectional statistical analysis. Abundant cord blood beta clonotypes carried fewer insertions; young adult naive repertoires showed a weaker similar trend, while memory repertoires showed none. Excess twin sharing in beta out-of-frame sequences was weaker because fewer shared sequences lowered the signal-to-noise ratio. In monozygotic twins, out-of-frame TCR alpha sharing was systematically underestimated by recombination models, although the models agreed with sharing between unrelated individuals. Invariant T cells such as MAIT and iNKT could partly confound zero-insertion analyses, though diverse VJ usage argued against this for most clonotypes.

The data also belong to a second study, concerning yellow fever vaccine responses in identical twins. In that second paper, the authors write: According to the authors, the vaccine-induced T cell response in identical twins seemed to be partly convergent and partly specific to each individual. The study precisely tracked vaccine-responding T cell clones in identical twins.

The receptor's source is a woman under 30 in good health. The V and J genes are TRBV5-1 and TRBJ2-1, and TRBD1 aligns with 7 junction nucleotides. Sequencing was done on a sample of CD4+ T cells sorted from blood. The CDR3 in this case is CASSLNPDRWNEQFF. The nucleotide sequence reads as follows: TGCGCCAGCAGCTTGAACCCGGACAGGTGGAATGAGCAGTTCTTC.